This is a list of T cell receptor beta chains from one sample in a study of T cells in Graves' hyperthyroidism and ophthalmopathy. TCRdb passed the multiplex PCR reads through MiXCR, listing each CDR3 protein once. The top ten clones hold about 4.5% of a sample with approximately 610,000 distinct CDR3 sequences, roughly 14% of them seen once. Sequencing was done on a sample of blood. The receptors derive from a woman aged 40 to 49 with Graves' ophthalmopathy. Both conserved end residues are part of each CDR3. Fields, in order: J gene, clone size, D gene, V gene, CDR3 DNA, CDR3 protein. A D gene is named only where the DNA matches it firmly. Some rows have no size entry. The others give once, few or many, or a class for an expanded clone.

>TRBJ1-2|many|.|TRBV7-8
TGTGCCAGCAGCTTAGGGACGGATAGCTATGGCTACACCTTC
CASSLGTDSYGYTF
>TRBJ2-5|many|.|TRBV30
TGTGCCTGGAGTCGGACAAGGGGTAGCGCAGAGACCCAGTACTTC
CAWSRTRGSAETQYF
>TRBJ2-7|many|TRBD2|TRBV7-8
TGTGCCAGCAGCTTCCGACTAGCGGGAAACCACGAGCAGTACTTC
CASSFRLAGNHEQYF
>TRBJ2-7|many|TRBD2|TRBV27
TGTGCCAGCAGTCCATGGACTAGCGGGACACACGAGCAGTACTTC
CASSPWTSGTHEQYF
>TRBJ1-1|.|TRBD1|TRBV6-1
TGTGCCAGCTTCGGACAGGGGCAGGGCACTGAAGCTTTCTTT
CASFGQGQGTEAFF
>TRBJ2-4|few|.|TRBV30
TGTGCCTGGAGTCAGGAGTCCAACATTCAGTACTTC
CAWSQESNIQYF
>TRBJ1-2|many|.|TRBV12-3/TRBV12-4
TGTGCCAGCAGCCAAATCGCCCGTGGCAGCGCCTATGGCTACACCTTC
CASSQIARGSAYGYTF
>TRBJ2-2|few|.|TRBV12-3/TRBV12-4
TGTGCCAGCGCCGGGCAGGGTGGGGTCACCGGGGAGCTGTTTTTT
CASAGQGGVTGELFF
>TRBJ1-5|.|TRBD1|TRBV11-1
TGTGCCAGCAGCTTTCCTTTCGAAGACAGGGTTAATCAGCCCCAGCATTTT
CASSFPFEDRVNQPQHF
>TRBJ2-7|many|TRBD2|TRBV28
TGTGCCAGCAGTAGGCTAGCGGGAGCCTACGAGCAGTACTTC
CASSRLAGAYEQYF
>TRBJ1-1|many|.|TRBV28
TGTGCCAGCAGTTTTTTGACTGAAGCTTTCTTT
CASSFLTEAFF
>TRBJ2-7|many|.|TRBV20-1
TGCAGTGCTAAAACAGCCACCTACGAGCAGTACTTC
CSAKTATYEQYF
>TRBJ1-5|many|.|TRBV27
TGTGCCAGCAGTTTGAGTAGTAACGCCAATCAGCCCCAGCATTTT
CASSLSSNANQPQHF
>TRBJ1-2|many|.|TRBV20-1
TGCAGTGCTAGGGTTATGGGGGCTAACTATGGCTACACCTTC
CSARVMGANYGYTF
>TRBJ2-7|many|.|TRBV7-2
TGTGCCAGCAGCTTAGTTGCCGGGGGATCCTACGAGCAGTACTTC
CASSLVAGGSYEQYF
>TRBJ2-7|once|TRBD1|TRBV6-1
TGTGCCAGCAGTGTCGCCGGGACAGCCCCCTACGAGCAGTACTTC
CASSVAGTAPYEQYF
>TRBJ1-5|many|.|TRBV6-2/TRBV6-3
TGTGCCAGCAGTTACAGAGGGGGGAATCAGCCCCAGCATTTT
CASSYRGGNQPQHF
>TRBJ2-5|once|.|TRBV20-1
TGCAGTGCTAGACCGTACCAAGAGACCCAGTACTTC
CSARPYQETQYF
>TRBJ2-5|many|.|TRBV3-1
TGTGCCAGCGGGGGGACACCAACCTCAGAGACCCAGTACTTC
CASGGTPTSETQYF
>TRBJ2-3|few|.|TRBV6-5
TGTGCCAGCAGTTACTCAGGTCTAAATACGCAGTATTTT
CASSYSGLNTQYF
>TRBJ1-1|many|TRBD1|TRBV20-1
TGCAGTGCTAGGGGGGAAGGGACAGGTATGAACACTGAAGCTTTCTTT
CSARGEGTGMNTEAFF
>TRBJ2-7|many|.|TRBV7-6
TGTGCCAGCAGCCCGTACGAGCAGTACTTC
CASSPYEQYF
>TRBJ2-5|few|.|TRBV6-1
TGTGCCAGCTGTAGGGGTCAAGAGACCCAGTACTTC
CASCRGQETQYF
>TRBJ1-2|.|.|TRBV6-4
TGTGCCAGCAGTCCCAGAGATGGGCAAGGCTACACCTTC
CASSPRDGQGYTF
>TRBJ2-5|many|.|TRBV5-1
TGCGCCAGCAGCTTGCTTGCACGGGGTCAAGAGACCCAGTACTTC
CASSLLARGQETQYF
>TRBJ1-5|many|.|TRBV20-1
TGCAGTGCTAGAGATAGGAGCCTTGACAATCAGCCCCAGCATTTT
CSARDRSLDNQPQHF